This T cell receptor beta chain was observed in a study of blood T cell repertoires in COVID-19. The overall study: PBMCs, B-cell-depleted T cells, or T cells provided the cDNA or gDNA that made up the material.

This clone was counted once. The CDR3 has 15 amino acids. Germline V gives CDR1 SGHDT, CDR2 YYEEEE. V shed 3 bases, J shed 6 bases, and the junction held 5 bases outside the gene matches. Clones were read by immunoSEQ multiplex PCR, and TCRdb kept only the in-frame ones, dropping some. The sample lists 200,000 to 250,000 clones, 87% occurring once. The clonotype comes from a woman aged 18-35 years who had recovered from COVID-19. The chain carries TRBV5-6 and TRBJ2-1; 11 bases fit TRBD2. Sequencing used peripheral blood. In DNA, the CDR3 is TGTGCCAGCAGCTCGGTGGGACTAGCGGTCAATGAGCAGTTCTTC. Its protein product is CASSSVGLAVNEQFF.